Shown below are 27 T cell receptor beta chains from a single sample sequenced in a study of CD8 T cells in ankylosing spondylitis. TCRdb re-analysed the 5' RACE reads in MiXCR, keeping a single row per CDR3 protein. The sample contains around 770,000 distinct CDR3 sequences, about 11% of which appear only once. These receptors are not linked to any known antigen. General observations from the study: Ankylosing spondylitis blood appeared to carry a characteristic TCR beta motif of several highly homologous variants.

The sequenced sample consisted of blood, either unsorted or a sorted T cell fraction (not recorded which). The receptors come from a male donor with ankylosing spondylitis.

This clonotype was picked up a small number of times. The chain joins TRBV4-2 to TRBJ1-3; 10 nucleotides align to TRBD1. The length of the CDR3 is 15 residues. The J segment lost 9 bases and the V segment lost 0 bases, leaving 5 bases of the junction unmatched. Per the germline V gene, CDR1 is LGHNA and CDR2 is YNFKEQ. The CDR3 reads CASSQDRDRGFTIYF. The CDR3 bases are TGTGCCAGCAGCCAAGACCGGGACAGGGGATTCACCATATATTTT.

The chain combines TRBV24-1 with TRBJ2-1; maybe TRBD1 (6 bases). Germline V gives CDR1 KGHDR, CDR2 SFDVKD. The CDR3 sequence is 16 residues long. The germline V and J ends were trimmed by 3 bases and 3 bases, with 14 bases remaining between them. The CDR3 sequence: CATSDPQGQGYNEQFF. As DNA, the CDR3 is TGTGCCACCAGTGATCCACAGGGACAAGGCTACAATGAGCAGTTCTTC.

This clonotype was observed a few times. This chain joins TRBV7-2 and TRBJ2-2; the match to TRBD2 covers 8 bases. The junction had 5 bases not matched to a gene; V was cut back by 3 bases and J by 5 bases. This CDR3 comprises 15 residues. Germline CDR1 is SGHTA and CDR2 is FQGNSA. The CDR3 protein is CASSFPPSGTGELFF. CDR3 sequence (DNA): TGTGCCAGCAGCTTCCCCCCTAGCGGGACCGGGGAGCTGTTTTTT.

This sequence joins TRBV13 and TRBJ1-2; TRBD1 matches 10 bases. The CDR3 totals 13 residues. J lost 4 bases, V lost 8 bases, and 4 bases had no gene match. Germline loops: CDR1 PRHDT, CDR2 FYEKMQ (reference sequence). CDR3 sequence (DNA): TGTGCCAGCCGACGGACAGGGGGCTATGGCTACACCTTC. Translating it yields CASRRTGGYGYTF.

The rearrangement uses TRBV9 and TRBJ2-1; 10 bases agree with TRBD1. CDR3 length: 15 residues. V was pared by 3 bases and J by 7 bases, with 7 bases of the junction left unmatched. Per the germline V gene, CDR1 is SGDLS and CDR2 is YYNGEE. In nucleotides, the CDR3 is TGTGCCAGCAGCGGACAGGGGGCCCCCTGGAATGAGCAGTTCTTC. Translated, it gives CASSGQGAPWNEQFF.

CDR3 protein: CSASPFGGLRSGANVLTF. In DNA, the CDR3 is TGCAGTGCTAGCCCCTTCGGGGGGCTTCGCTCTGGGGCCAACGTCCTGACTTTC. This chain joins TRBV20-1 and TRBJ2-6; tentatively, D is TRBD2 (7 bases). The V end was cut by 3 bases, the J end by 0 bases, with 18 bases between. This CDR3 comprises 18 residues. Germline assignment: CDR1 DFQATT and CDR2 SNEGSKA (reference sequence).

This clonotype showed up just a few times. The chain links TRBV27 to TRBJ2-7; 14 nucleotides match TRBD2. Germline CDR1 reads MNHEY; CDR2 reads SMNVEV (reference sequence). The J segment lost 6 bases and the V segment lost 3 bases, leaving 7 bases of the junction unmatched. The CDR3 totals 16 residues. The CDR3 loop reads CASSFTGTSGGSEQYF. CDR3 coding DNA: TGTGCCAGCAGTTTCACCGGGACTAGCGGGGGTAGCGAGCAGTACTTC.

This clonotype was seen only a few times. The rearrangement links TRBV20-1 to TRBJ1-2, with TRBD1 matching 9 bases. Germline lookup yields CDR1 DFQATT and CDR2 SNEGSKA (reference sequence). The length of the CDR3 is 14 residues. Losses at the gene ends were 5 bases for V and 3 bases for J; bases not matched to a gene: 7. CDR3 residues: CSADTGTGHYGYTF. The CDR3 region has the DNA TGCAGTGCTGATACCGGGACAGGGCACTATGGCTACACCTTC.

This clonotype was recorded many times. The rearrangement links TRBV7-2 to TRBJ2-7; D is uncertain. The CDR3 spans 12 residues. Germline-derived CDR1 and CDR2 are SGHTA and FQGNSA. V lost 3 bases to trimming and J lost 1 base, with 4 bases between them. CDR3 in amino acids: CASSFISYEQYF. Written as DNA, the CDR3 is TGTGCCAGCAGCTTTATTTCCTACGAGCAGTACTTC. Together with reference TRBV7-2 and TRBJ2-7, the CDR3 gives the full variable domain: GAGVSQSPSNKVTEKGKDVELRCDPISGHTALYWYRQSLGQGLEFLIYFQGNSAPDKSGLPSDRFSAERTGGSVSTLTIQRTQQEDSAVYLCASSFISYEQYFGPGTRLTVT.

The chain uses TRBV20-1 and TRBJ1-1, with a weak D call TRBD1 (5 bases). The V gene lost 4 bases and the J gene lost 0 bases, with 12 bases spanning the gap. From germline, CDR1 is DFQATT and CDR2 SNEGSKA (reference sequence). This CDR3 is built from 14 residues. The CDR3 spells CSAIGAQMNTEAFF. DNA for the CDR3: TGCAGTGCTATTGGGGCCCAAATGAACACTGAAGCTTTCTTT.

This chain connects TRBV12-3 or TRBV12-4 to TRBJ2-7, with D perhaps assigned TRBD1 or TRBD2 (5 bases each). This CDR3 region has 14 residues. V was shortened by 6 bases and J by 0 bases, with 12 bases between the two germline ends. As DNA, the CDR3 is TGTGCCAGCAGATCGGGACGGTCCTCCTACGAGCAGTACTTC. Translation: CASRSGRSSYEQYF.

This clonotype was found a few times. The V call is TRBV12-3 or TRBV12-4, the J call TRBJ1-1; a possible D gene is TRBD1 (6 bases). V was trimmed by 5 bases and J by 3 bases, leaving 16 bases between them. CDR3 length: 15 residues. The CDR3 DNA sequence: TGTGCCAGCAGTCCACGCGGGGGCCGGGACACTGAAGCTTTCTTT. It is translated as CASSPRGGRDTEAFF.

This chain connects TRBV28 to TRBJ2-7; the match to TRBD2 covers 7 bases. The V gene's germline CDR1 is MDHEN and CDR2 SYDVKM. This CDR3 is built from 14 residues. V dropped 8 bases and J dropped 0; count of bases not matched to a gene: 7. Here the CDR3 reads CASHRGGTSYEQYF. The CDR3 region has the DNA TGTGCCAGCCACCGCGGGGGTACCTCCTACGAGCAGTACTTC.

J is TRBJ2-5 and V is TRBV10-2, with no clear D. V was trimmed by 7 bases and J by 5 bases, leaving 8 bases between them. CDR1 is WSHSY and CDR2 is SAAADI in the germline V gene. The CDR3 spans 11 residues. The CDR3 nucleotides read TGCGCCAGCATGGTCGGCGAGACCCAGTACTTC. Translating it yields CASMVGETQYF.

This clonotype has only a few counts. The chain combines TRBV7-2 with TRBJ1-3; 10 bases map to TRBD1. CDR3 size: 17 residues. Per the germline V gene, CDR1 is SGHTA and CDR2 is FQGNSA. V lost 4 bases, J lost 2 bases, and 8 bases stayed unmatched. The CDR3 DNA is TGTGCCAGCAGCTCACGGGACAGGGGATCGACTGGAAACACCATATATTTT. This sequence encodes CASSSRDRGSTGNTIYF.

This clonotype has only a few counts. The V and J genes are TRBV29-1 and TRBJ2-7, with D perhaps assigned TRBD1 or TRBD2 (5 bases each). The CDR3 covers 13 residues. Germline V lookup: CDR1 SQVTM, CDR2 ANQGSEA. Deletions cut 5 bases from V and 3 bases from J, with 14 bases between. The chain's CDR3 is CSVRDQPIYEQYF. In DNA, the CDR3 is TGCAGCGTTCGGGACCAACCTATCTACGAGCAGTACTTC.

J is TRBJ2-5 and V is TRBV20-1; 12 bases agree with TRBD2. Germline CDR1 and CDR2: DFQATT and SNEGSKA (reference sequence). The CDR3 is 16 residues long. Trimming cost V 4 bases and J 4 bases; bases outside gene matches: 10. Written as DNA, the CDR3 is TGCAGTGCTATGCCCCTAGCGGGAGGGCCGGTAGAGACCCAGTACTTC. Protein sequence: CSAMPLAGGPVETQYF.

This clonotype was picked up many times. The chain couples TRBV12-3 or TRBV12-4 to TRBJ2-5; D is tentatively TRBD1 or TRBD2 (5 bases each). The CDR3 is made up of 14 amino acids. V was cut by 3 bases and J by 3 bases, with 11 bases left in between. The CDR3 sequence is CASSFGGSKETQYF. The CDR3 DNA reads as TGTGCCAGCAGTTTTGGGGGAAGCAAAGAGACCCAGTACTTC.

This clonotype was found a few times. The rearrangement uses TRBV5-1 and TRBJ1-2; TRBD1 might be the D (5 bases). V lost 4 bases and J 4 bases, leaving 14 bases between the germline ends. Germline V gene data show CDR1 as SGHRS and CDR2 as YFSETQ. The CDR3 consists of 14 residues. DNA for the CDR3: TGCGCCAGCAGCCCCGCGGGGGGGGGCTATGGCTACACCTTC. It specifies CASSPAGGGYGYTF.

J is TRBJ2-7 and V is TRBV28; D may be TRBD2 (6 bases). The CDR3 runs to 12 residues. The ends were cut back, 10 bases at V and 3 bases at J, with 13 bases in the middle. From germline, CDR1 is MDHEN and CDR2 SYDVKM. The CDR3, as DNA: TGTGCCACCGGGGGTAGAGTCTACGAGCAGTACTTC. Its translation: CATGGRVYEQYF.

The genes are TRBV7-9 and TRBJ1-4, with D possibly TRBD1 on 5 matching bases. This CDR3 comprises 13 residues. Trimming pared 3 bases from V and 6 bases from J, leaving 8 bases between. CDR1 is SEHNR, CDR2 FQNEAQ, per germline (reference sequence). CDR3 loop: CASSFGGYEKLFF. The CDR3 nucleotides are TGTGCCAGCAGCTTCGGGGGATATGAAAAACTGTTTTTT.

The rearrangement joins TRBV7-2 to TRBJ2-1, with D hard to call. V lost 4 bases to trimming and J lost 7 bases, with 11 bases between them. CDR1 is SGHTA and CDR2 is FQGNSA in the germline V gene. The CDR3 spans 13 residues. CDR3 DNA: TGTGCCAGCAGCTCCCCTATTATTAATGAGCAGTTCTTC. Translating it yields CASSSPIINEQFF.

There are a few counts of this clonotype. The chain is built from TRBV7-9 and TRBJ1-2, with unresolved D. Trimming stripped 5 bases from V and 6 bases from J, with 10 bases between. Germline lookup yields CDR1 SEHNR and CDR2 FQNEAQ (reference sequence). CDR3 size: 12 residues. Written as DNA, the CDR3 is TGTGCCAGCAGCCTAGAGGAGGATGGCTACACCTTC. It is translated as CASSLEEDGYTF. The full variable domain, rest sourced from reference TRBV7-9 and TRBJ1-2, is DTGVSQNPRHKITKRGQNVTFRCDPISEHNRLYWYRQTLGQGPEFLTYFQNEAQLEKSRLLSDRFSAERPKGSFSTLEIQRTEQGDSAMYLCASSLEEDGYTFGSGTRLTVV.

The sample holds many counts of this clonotype. The chain employs TRBV29-1 and TRBJ2-5; D is perhaps TRBD1 or TRBD2 (6 bases each). The V gene's germline CDR1 is SQVTM and CDR2 ANQGSEA. The V end lost 3 bases, the J end lost 5 bases, and 10 bases lay between the germline ends. This CDR3 has 12 residues. The CDR3 DNA follows: TGCAGCGTTGAGGGGGGCGCGGAGACCCAGTACTTC. It encodes CSVEGGAETQYF.

The CDR3 reads CASSPGRPMIGETQYF. In DNA form, the CDR3 reads TGTGCCAGCTCACCCGGGCGGCCCATGATCGGGGAGACCCAGTACTTC. The rearrangement uses TRBV18 and TRBJ2-5; D is ambiguous. The CDR3 extends over 16 amino acids. Germline V gene sequence: CDR1 KGHSH, CDR2 LQKENI. V dropped 3 bases and J dropped 5 bases, with 19 bases sitting between them.

The chain links TRBV7-2 to TRBJ2-7; 8 bases line up with TRBD1. The CDR3 runs 17 residues. Trimming at V came to 1 base and at J to 3 bases, leaving 11 bases not matched to a gene. Germline V CDR1 and CDR2: SGHTA, FQGNSA. CDR3 residues: CASSLGSGTGIGYEQYF. The CDR3 DNA is TGTGCCAGCAGCTTAGGATCCGGGACAGGAATAGGCTACGAGCAGTACTTC.

This chain connects TRBV29-1 to TRBJ2-1, with TRBD2 matching over 13 bases. The CDR3 is made up of 14 amino acids. V gave up 4 bases and J gave up 9 bases; unmatched junction bases: 6. The germline V gene has CDR1 SQVTM and CDR2 ANQGSEA. CDR3 in amino acids: CSVGRTSGSGEQFF. The CDR3 DNA is TGCAGCGTTGGACGGACTAGCGGGAGTGGTGAGCAGTTCTTC.